These 20 T cell receptor beta chains came from one sample sequenced in a study of glioma-infiltrating T cells after dendritic cell vaccination. The data were produced by immunoSEQ multiplex PCR, yet TCRdb's version contains in-frame clones alone and is incomplete. The data contain about 21,000 clones, 79% of them singletons. Sample: blood, taken before dendritic cell vaccination. These receptors originate from a human donor with glioblastoma.

V is TRBV28 and J is TRBJ1-1, with D perhaps matching TRBD1 (6 bases). The CDR3 is made up of 15 amino acids. Germline loops: CDR1 MDHEN, CDR2 SYDVKM. V was clipped by 2 bases and J by 0 bases, with 10 bases between them. The CDR3 DNA is TGTGCCAGCAGTTTAATGGGGACAATGAACACTGAAGCTTTCTTT. Protein: CASSLMGTMNTEAFF.

The J gene is TRBJ1-1, the V gene TRBV5-6, with TRBD1 matching 7 bases. The trim removed 4 bases at V and 7 bases at J, leaving 13 bases unmatched. CDR1 and CDR2 (germline): SGHDT, YYEEEE. The CDR3 runs to 15 residues. The CDR3 loop is CASSLLDRSFGEAFF. The CDR3 bases are TGTGCCAGCAGCCTGTTGGACAGGAGTTTCGGTGAAGCTTTCTTT.

The genes are TRBV27 and TRBJ2-7, with 8 positions matching TRBD1. There are 17 residues in the CDR3. Germline loops: CDR1 MNHEY, CDR2 SMNVEV (reference sequence). V shed 2 bases, J shed 1 base, and the junction held 10 bases outside the gene matches. DNA for the CDR3: TGTGCCAGCAGTTTACCCCCAGGGACAGGTGATTCCTACGAGCAGTACTTC. Residues: CASSLPPGTGDSYEQYF.

A single count supports this clone. V and J are TRBV7-2 and TRBJ2-7; the match to TRBD1 covers 9 bases. The length of the CDR3 is 17 residues. Germline V CDR1 and CDR2: SGHTA, FQGNSA. J lost 1 base, V lost 2 bases, and 9 bases had no gene match. CDR3 protein: CASSLQVLQGASYEQYF. CDR3 sequence (DNA): TGTGCCAGCAGCTTACAGGTCTTACAGGGGGCGTCCTACGAGCAGTACTTC.

The chain carries TRBV28 and TRBJ2-7, with 7 bases aligning to TRBD1. J was trimmed by 2 bases and V by 6 bases; bases with no gene match: 7. The length of the CDR3 is 14 residues. The germline V gene encodes CDR1 MDHEN and CDR2 SYDVKM. Written as DNA, the CDR3 is TGTGCCAGCAGGCCTTCGGGACAGACCTACGAGCAGTACTTC. It translates to CASRPSGQTYEQYF.

V gene TRBV30 combines with J gene TRBJ2-7, with 7 bases fitting TRBD2. J lost 6 bases, V lost 2 bases, and 4 bases had no gene match. Germline V gene sequence: CDR1 GTSNPN, CDR2 SVGIG (reference sequence). The CDR3 covers 12 residues. Here the CDR3 DNA reads TGTGCCTGGAGTAGCGGGGCCCCCGAGCAGTACTTC. It encodes CAWSSGAPEQYF.

V and J are TRBV6-5 and TRBJ2-5, with D perhaps matching TRBD2 (5 bases). V lost 0 bases and J lost 3, with 11 bases in between. Germline loops: CDR1 MNHEY, CDR2 SVGAGI. The CDR3 length is 15 residues. The CDR3 nucleotides read TGTGCCAGCAGTTACTCGATAGTGGGAGAAGAGACCCAGTACTTC. It yields the protein CASSYSIVGEETQYF.

The genes are TRBV7-2 and TRBJ1-4; D unclear. Trimming pared 1 base from V and 6 bases from J, leaving 12 bases between. The germline gives CDR1 SGHTA, CDR2 FQGNSA. This CDR3 contains 15 residues. The CDR3 protein is CASSLVSGRHEKLFF. The CDR3, as DNA: TGTGCCAGCAGCTTAGTTTCCGGGAGGCATGAAAAACTGTTTTTT.

The chain combines TRBV29-1 with TRBJ2-7, with TRBD2 identical over 11 bases. From germline, CDR1 is SQVTM and CDR2 ANQGSEA. The CDR3 sequence is 15 residues long. After removal of 7 bases from V and 2 bases from J, the junction contained 10 bases not matched to a gene. This CDR3 is CSATHGTSGAYEQYF. In nucleotides, the CDR3 is TGCAGCGCCACTCACGGGACTAGCGGTGCCTACGAGCAGTACTTC.

This sequence joins TRBV27 and TRBJ2-2; 13 nucleotides agree with TRBD2. With V trimmed by 8 bases and J by 3 bases, 9 bases remained unmatched. In germline, CDR1 is MNHEY, CDR2 SMNVEV (reference sequence). This CDR3 has 17 amino acids. The CDR3 nucleotides are TGTGCCAGCCGAGGACTAGCGGGAGCCGGGTACACCGGGGAGCTGTTTTTT. Translating it yields CASRGLAGAGYTGELFF.

The chain links TRBV19 to TRBJ2-4; 13 nucleotides line up with TRBD2. The V and J ends lost 3 bases and 3 bases, in that order; junction bases with no gene match: 17. CDR3 length: 21 residues. Germline values: CDR1 LNHDA, CDR2 SQIVND (reference sequence). The CDR3: CASSIRGTSGRALVDKNIQYF. DNA for the CDR3: TGTGCCAGTAGTATTCGCGGAACTAGCGGGAGGGCCCTCGTGGACAAAAACATTCAGTACTTC.

J is TRBJ2-5 and V is TRBV12-5; the match to TRBD1 covers 7 bases. Trimming removed 2 bases from V and 2 bases from J; junction bases left unmatched: 5. Per the germline V gene, CDR1 is LGHNT and CDR2 is FRNRAP. The CDR3 extends over 15 amino acids. CDR3 nucleotide sequence: TGTGCTAGTGGTTTGATCGGGACAGCTCAAGAGACCCAGTACTTC. Its protein product is CASGLIGTAQETQYF. Full variable domain (outside the CDR3, taken from reference TRBV12-5 and TRBJ2-5): DARVTQTPRHKVTEMGQEVTMRCQPILGHNTVFWYRQTMMQGLELLAYFRNRAPLDDSGMPKDRFSAEMPDATLATLKIQPSEPRDSAVYFCASGLIGTAQETQYFGPGTRLLVL.

The chain combines TRBV10-1 with TRBJ2-7; 8 nucleotides agree with TRBD1. The CDR3 extends over 16 amino acids. The ends lost 3 bases at V and 0 bases at J; junction bases unmatched: 7. CDR1 and CDR2 from the germline V gene are WNHNN and SYGVQD (reference sequence). Here the CDR3 reads CASSDPWTGPSYEQYF. CDR3 nucleotides: TGCGCCAGCAGTGACCCTTGGACAGGGCCCTCCTACGAGCAGTACTTC.

CDR3: CASSQIGVTRINEQFF. The CDR3 bases are TGCGCCAGCAGCCAAATTGGAGTCACTAGGATCAATGAGCAGTTCTTC. J is TRBJ2-1 and V is TRBV4-1; D might be TRBD2 (5 bases). Per germline, CDR1 MGHRA and CDR2 YSYEKL. The V gene lost 2 bases and the J gene lost 6 bases, with 17 bases spanning the gap. There are 16 residues in the CDR3.

As DNA, the CDR3 is TGTGCCAGCAGCCGAACGGAGGGGCTATCTGGGGCCAACGTCCTGACTTTC. This encodes CASSRTEGLSGANVLTF. The chain combines TRBV7-9 with TRBJ2-6; TRBD2 might be the D (6 bases). Germline CDR1 reads SEHNR; CDR2 reads FQNEAQ (reference sequence). CDR3 length: 17 residues. Trimming pared 5 bases from V and 1 base from J, leaving 15 bases between.

This rearrangement joins TRBV4-3 to TRBJ2-3, with D possibly TRBD2 on 6 matching bases. The CDR3 is made up of 14 amino acids. Germline CDR1 reads LGHNA; CDR2 reads YSLEER. The germline V and J ends were trimmed by 4 bases and 0 bases, with 8 bases remaining between them. The CDR3 sequence: CASSLLASTDTQYF. The CDR3, as DNA: TGCGCCAGCAGCCTCCTAGCGAGCACAGATACGCAGTATTTT.

The sample holds one count of this clone. The chain employs TRBV6-5 and TRBJ2-2; D not resolved. Germline loops: CDR1 MNHEY, CDR2 SVGAGI. The CDR3 totals 15 residues. With 6 bases removed from V and 4 bases from J, the gap between germline ends came to 15 bases. CDR3 sequence (DNA): TGTGCCAGCAGGAGCACTCAGGTTCGCACCGGGGAGCTGTTTTTT. It translates to CASRSTQVRTGELFF.

CDR3: CASRRLAVTHTDTQYF. In DNA, the CDR3 is TGCGCCAGCAGACGACTAGCGGTAACCCACACAGATACGCAGTATTTT. J is TRBJ2-3 and V is TRBV5-1; 9 bases are shared with TRBD2. The CDR3 covers 16 residues. Germline V gene sequence: CDR1 SGHRS, CDR2 YFSETQ. Germline trimming cut 5 bases from V and 2 bases from J; bases unmatched to any gene: 9.

About this clone itself: A junction boundary mismatches the germline segment, possibly from a read error. V usage is TRBV7-7 and J usage is TRBJ2-5; TRBD1 aligns across 9 bases. Germline values: CDR1 SSHAT, CDR2 FNYEAQ (reference sequence). The CDR3 sequence is 15 residues long. CDR3 region: CASSLGGRTGVTQYF. The CDR3 DNA reads TGTGCTAGCAGCTTAGGGGGCCGGACAGGGGTGACCCAGTACTTC. The full variable domain, in which reference TRBV7-7 and TRBJ2-5 provide the parts outside the CDR3, is GAGVSQSPRYKVTKRGQDVTLRCDPISSHATLYWYQQALGQGPEFLTYFNYEAQPDKSGLPSDRFSAERPEGSISTLTIQRTEQRDSAMYRCASSLGGRTGVTQYFGPGTRLLVL.

The chain recombines TRBV5-1 with TRBJ2-3; TRBD1 agrees at 8 bases. The junction had 4 bases not matched to a gene; V was cut back by 0 bases and J by 1 base. Germline CDR1 is SGHRS and CDR2 is YFSETQ. The CDR3 has 16 amino acids. This CDR3 reads CASSLAPDRGTDTQYF. The CDR3 coding sequence is TGCGCCAGCAGCTTGGCCCCGGACAGGGGCACAGATACGCAGTATTTT.